This TCR beta chain was obtained from a study of blood T cell repertoires in COVID-19. About the study: PBMCs, B-cell-depleted T cells, or T cells were the source of the cDNA or gDNA that made up the material.

The CDR3 loop spans 15 amino acids. Germline-derived CDR1 and CDR2 are MGHRA and YSYEKL. Trimming took 0 bases from V and 2 from J, leaving 7 bases between them. Sequencing was performed with immunoSEQ multiplex PCR; in TCRdb, only in-frame clones are kept and a portion is missing. The sample holds roughly 330,000 clones, around 92% seen once. The chain uses TRBV4-1 and TRBJ2-2; D call uncertain. The specimen sequenced was peripheral blood. This clonotype was obtained from a man aged 18 to 29 who had recovered from COVID-19. The CDR3 sequence is CASSQDRPNTGELFF. The CDR3, as DNA: TGCGCCAGCAGCCAAGACAGGCCTAACACCGGGGAGCTGTTTTTT.